This entry describes one T cell receptor (beta chain). No cognate antigen has been identified for it. There are no base qualities to consult, and no much larger clone falls within one base. Ends trimmed: V by 0 bases, J by 0 bases; bases unmatched to a gene: 3. From cysteine to phenylalanine, the CDR3 is 16 amino acids long. Solely the CDR3 DNA is kept, with 48 bases framed from the first base. From a lookup of the germline V gene, CDR1 and CDR2 are ENHRY and SYGVKD. The source of the sample is a study of blood T cell repertoires in COVID-19 (dated by TCRdb to 2018 to 2021). Study-level background: Collaborator samples came from the United States, Italy and Spain and covered acute and convalescent phases of COVID-19. The material from the prospective study consisted of cDNA or gDNA derived from T cells, B-cell-depleted T cells, or PBMCs. The dataset comprised deeply sampled blood TCRbeta repertoires from subjects exposed to, actively infected with, or recovered from COVID-19. The repertoires were released in a freely available public database intended as a resource for research on the immune response to SARS-CoV-2. The samples were drawn from the first 160 participants of the ongoing ImmuneRACE study and from 1,254 subjects provided by 6 global collaborators. Nearly every sample came with metadata listing a de-identified subject ID, COVID-19 status, age in years and sex. HLA class I and class II types, where available, came from metadata supplied by the sample provider rather than from assay-based typing. Findings and caveats that apply to the study as a whole: How much clinical and demographic metadata was included differed by source and by participant, and the metadata was provided uncurated.

One collaborating source in Seattle enrolled patients during active infection and followed them longitudinally through the course of disease. Collaborating institutions collected whole blood in K2EDTA tubes following their own protocols. For TCRbeta analysis, collaborator samples were shipped as frozen whole blood, as isolated PBMCs, or as DNA extracted from either sample type. The immunoSEQ Assay, a bias-controlled multiplex PCR, was used to amplify TCRbeta CDR3 regions from genomic DNA. The study's own analysis went as follows. The number of nucleated cells in each sample was estimated by amplification of reference gene primers within the assay. To quantify the absolute abundance of each unique TCRbeta CDR3 rearrangement, sequence reads were collapsed and filtered. For each sample, productive Simpson clonality was calculated as the square root of Simpson's diversity index over productive rearrangements. The table was pulled from immuneACCESS by TCRdb, which kept in-frame rearrangements only. Such tables lose some clones; where checked, under half of the loss comes from unresolved V genes, and the rest has no known cause. V, J and clone size are those of that table, while D and trimming were read from the DNA. The sample table shows hundreds of thousands of clones, and approximately 90% are seen once. The leading ten clones occupy around 12% of the sample.

The sample comprised peripheral blood. This chain joins TRBV10-3 to TRBJ1-1; 8 central nucleotides agree with TRBD1. This clonotype originated in a woman in her 50s with COVID-19, enrolled during active disease. The CDR3 protein: CAISESGQVLNTEAFF. The sequence in DNA is TGTGCCATCAGTGAGTCGGGACAGGTTCTGAACACTGAAGCTTTCTTT.